The text below deals with one T cell receptor beta chain. The germline V gene encodes CDR1 KGHSH and CDR2 LQKENI. The V end lost 5 bases, the J end lost 2 bases, and 17 bases lay between the germline ends. The CDR3 has 16 amino acids. The sample is drawn from a study of blood T cell repertoires in COVID-19. Background on the study: PBMCs, B-cell-depleted T cells, or T cells provided the cDNA or gDNA that made up the material.

Sequencing used immunoSEQ multiplex PCR; TCRdb keeps in-frame clones, though not all of them. Of more than 15,000 clones in the sample, approximately 86% are singletons; the top ten hold about 8.3%. The TCR sequence derives from a human donor in a cohort sampled during active COVID-19. The donor label of this sample is uncertain. Sequenced input: peripheral blood. This chain uses TRBV18 with TRBJ2-3; D is possibly TRBD2 (6 bases). Here the CDR3 reads CASSGAGTLNTDTQYF. CDR3 DNA: TGTGCCAGCTCAGGCGCCGGGACTCTGAACACAGATACGCAGTATTTT.